The rows below give T cell receptor beta chains drawn from one sample of a study of cytomegalovirus exposure and HLA in healthy donors. The method was immunoSEQ multiplex PCR; TCRdb's version includes in-frame clones alone and lacks a portion of them. This sample yields some 95,000 clones, of which about 70% are seen a single time; 1.2% belongs to the top ten. What was sequenced was PBMCs. Receptors originate from a female donor in good health and CMV-seronegative. Both conserved end residues are part of each CDR3. Each record gives: V gene, clone size, CDR3 length, J gene, D gene, CDR3 protein, CDR3 DNA. The D gene is left open where the match is weak. Size tells how often a clone was seen (once, few, many) or the class of an expanded clone, and some rows leave it out.

v_gene: TRBV15
abundance: few
len: 15
j_gene: TRBJ2-6
d_gene: -
CDR3aa: CATSRDHSGANVLTF
CDR3nt: TGTGCCACCAGCAGAGATCACTCTGGGGCCAACGTCCTGACTTTC

v_gene: TRBV28
abundance: -
len: 15
j_gene: TRBJ2-7
d_gene: TRBD2
CDR3aa: CASSWSGGGAYEQYF
CDR3nt: TGTGCCAGCAGTTGGTCCGGGGGGGGCGCCTACGAGCAGTACTTC

v_gene: TRBV7-3
abundance: -
len: 13
j_gene: TRBJ2-1
d_gene: TRBD2
CDR3aa: CASSLQRGNEQFF
CDR3nt: TGTGCCAGCAGCCTACAGCGGGGCAATGAGCAGTTCTTC

v_gene: TRBV7-2
abundance: -
len: 15
j_gene: TRBJ2-1
d_gene: TRBD2
CDR3aa: CASRRTSGSYNEQFF
CDR3nt: TGTGCCAGCAGACGCACTAGCGGGAGTTACAATGAGCAGTTCTTC

v_gene: TRBV27
abundance: few
len: 15
j_gene: TRBJ2-3
d_gene: -
CDR3aa: CASRGSRYSGDTQYF
CDR3nt: TGTGCCAGCAGGGGTAGTAGGTATTCAGGAGATACGCAGTATTTT

v_gene: TRBV4-3
abundance: few
len: 16
j_gene: TRBJ2-1
d_gene: -
CDR3aa: CASSQEGETSYNEQFF
CDR3nt: TGCGCCAGCAGCCAAGAAGGAGAAACCTCCTACAATGAGCAGTTCTTC

v_gene: TRBV7-9
abundance: -
len: 14
j_gene: TRBJ1-4
d_gene: TRBD1
CDR3aa: CASSVGQRDEKLFF
CDR3nt: TGTGCCAGCAGCGTGGGACAGAGAGATGAAAAACTGTTTTTT

v_gene: TRBV2
abundance: -
len: 15
j_gene: TRBJ2-7
d_gene: TRBD2
CDR3aa: CASSEGLAGGYEQYF
CDR3nt: TGTGCCAGCAGTGAAGGGTTAGCGGGGGGCTACGAGCAGTACTTC

v_gene: TRBV7-8
abundance: -
len: 17
j_gene: TRBJ1-5
d_gene: TRBD1
CDR3aa: CASSFRTGGTSNQPQQF
CDR3nt: TGTGCCAGCAGCTTCCGGACAGGGGGCACTAGCAATCAGCCCCAGCAATTT

v_gene: TRBV20-1
abundance: -
len: 11
j_gene: TRBJ2-5
d_gene: TRBD2
CDR3aa: CSGSGRGTQYF
CDR3nt: TGCAGTGGCTCAGGGAGGGGGACCCAGTACTTC

v_gene: TRBV2
abundance: -
len: 14
j_gene: TRBJ2-1
d_gene: -
CDR3aa: CASVGAGAGDEQFF
CDR3nt: TGTGCCAGTGTCGGGGCAGGGGCCGGCGATGAGCAGTTCTTC

v_gene: TRBV11-3
abundance: -
len: 14
j_gene: TRBJ2-7
d_gene: TRBD2
CDR3aa: CASSLGRGGYEQYF
CDR3nt: TGTGCCAGCAGCTTAGGGCGGGGGGGCTACGAGCAGTACTTC

v_gene: TRBV7-9
abundance: many
len: 13
j_gene: TRBJ2-7
d_gene: -
CDR3aa: CASSLPDWVEQYF
CDR3nt: TGTGCCAGCAGCTTACCGGACTGGGTCGAGCAGTACTTC

v_gene: TRBV5-6
abundance: few
len: 13
j_gene: TRBJ2-7
d_gene: TRBD1
CDR3aa: CASSVDRGFEQYF
CDR3nt: TGTGCCAGCAGCGTGGACAGGGGTTTCGAGCAGTACTTC

v_gene: TRBV7-2
abundance: -
len: 14
j_gene: TRBJ1-1
d_gene: -
CDR3aa: CASSLGREYTEAFF
CDR3nt: TGTGCCAGCAGCTTAGGCCGGGAGTACACTGAAGCTTTCTTT

v_gene: TRBV7-9
abundance: once
len: 13
j_gene: TRBJ2-5
d_gene: -
CDR3aa: CASSLGEWETQYF
CDR3nt: TGTGCCAGCAGCTTAGGAGAGTGGGAGACCCAGTACTTC

v_gene: TRBV4-1
abundance: few
len: 17
j_gene: TRBJ1-4
d_gene: -
CDR3aa: CASSQLGSVPLGEKLFF
CDR3nt: TGCGCCAGCAGCCAATTAGGTTCCGTACCGCTAGGTGAAAAACTGTTTTTT

v_gene: TRBV28
abundance: few
len: 15
j_gene: TRBJ1-1
d_gene: TRBD1
CDR3aa: CASSSRTGVFAEAFF
CDR3nt: TGTGCCAGCAGTTCCAGGACAGGGGTTTTTGCTGAAGCTTTCTTT

v_gene: TRBV19
abundance: few
len: 16
j_gene: TRBJ1-3
d_gene: TRBD1
CDR3aa: CASSITGQGGGNTIYF
CDR3nt: TGTGCCAGTAGTATAACCGGACAGGGCGGAGGAAACACCATATATTTT

v_gene: TRBV13
abundance: -
len: 14
j_gene: TRBJ1-6
d_gene: -
CDR3aa: CASSLRGGGSPLHF
CDR3nt: TGTGCCAGCAGCCTCAGGGGCGGTGGCTCACCCCTCCACTTT

v_gene: TRBV7-2
abundance: few
len: 16
j_gene: TRBJ1-3
d_gene: TRBD1
CDR3aa: CASSLIPTGGLNTIYF
CDR3nt: TGTGCCAGCAGCTTAATCCCTACAGGGGGCTTAAACACCATATATTTT

v_gene: TRBV4-3
abundance: -
len: 20
j_gene: TRBJ2-3
d_gene: TRBD2
CDR3aa: CASSQDPPGLAGGLTDTQYF
CDR3nt: TGCGCCAGCAGCCAAGATCCACCGGGACTAGCGGGGGGGCTCACAGATACGCAGTATTTT

v_gene: TRBV20-1
abundance: few
len: 11
j_gene: TRBJ2-1
d_gene: TRBD2
CDR3aa: CSVLAGNEQFF
CDR3nt: TGCAGTGTTCTAGCGGGCAATGAGCAGTTCTTC

v_gene: TRBV18
abundance: -
len: 15
j_gene: TRBJ1-2
d_gene: -
CDR3aa: CASSRTGGGLYGYTF
CDR3nt: TGTGCCAGCTCACGCACGGGAGGAGGATTATATGGCTACACCTTC

v_gene: TRBV4-1
abundance: -
len: 13
j_gene: TRBJ2-1
d_gene: -
CDR3aa: CASSFDTSNEQFF
CDR3nt: TGCGCCAGCAGTTTCGACACATCCAATGAGCAGTTCTTC

v_gene: TRBV7-3
abundance: -
len: 15
j_gene: TRBJ1-5
d_gene: -
CDR3aa: CASSVGAGSNQPQHF
CDR3nt: TGTGCCAGCAGCGTAGGGGCAGGTTCAAATCAGCCCCAGCATTTT

v_gene: TRBV6-6
abundance: -
len: 15
j_gene: TRBJ1-2
d_gene: TRBD1
CDR3aa: CASRDPDRGNYGYTF
CDR3nt: TGTGCCAGCAGAGACCCGGACAGGGGGAACTATGGCTACACCTTC

v_gene: TRBV4-1
abundance: few
len: 13
j_gene: TRBJ1-2
d_gene: -
CDR3aa: CASSQSGNYGYTF
CDR3nt: TGCGCCAGCAGCCAATCAGGGAACTATGGCTACACCTTC

v_gene: TRBV30
abundance: -
len: 11
j_gene: TRBJ2-7
d_gene: -
CDR3aa: CAWRAEGEQYF
CDR3nt: TGTGCCTGGAGAGCTGAGGGCGAGCAGTACTTC

v_gene: TRBV19
abundance: few
len: 16
j_gene: TRBJ2-1
d_gene: TRBD2
CDR3aa: CASSIAGGSLSNEQFF
CDR3nt: TGTGCCAGTAGTATTGCGGGCGGGAGCCTGTCCAATGAGCAGTTCTTC

v_gene: TRBV23-1
abundance: few
len: 15
j_gene: TRBJ1-2
d_gene: -
CDR3aa: CASRRDNIVNYGYTF
CDR3nt: TGCGCCAGCCGCCGGGACAATATCGTTAACTATGGCTACACCTTC

v_gene: TRBV5-1
abundance: few
len: 15
j_gene: TRBJ2-1
d_gene: -
CDR3aa: CASTLTRDNYNEQFF
CDR3nt: TGCGCCAGCACGCTCACCCGGGACAACTACAATGAGCAGTTCTTC

v_gene: TRBV6-1
abundance: -
len: 14
j_gene: TRBJ2-3
d_gene: -
CDR3aa: CASSEMRVTDTQYF
CDR3nt: TGTGCCAGCAGTGAAATGCGGGTTACAGATACGCAGTATTTT

v_gene: TRBV4-1
abundance: -
len: 14
j_gene: TRBJ2-7
d_gene: -
CDR3aa: CASSQVDGTYEQYF
CDR3nt: TGCGCCAGCAGCCAAGTAGACGGGACCTACGAGCAGTACTTC

v_gene: TRBV7-3
abundance: few
len: 14
j_gene: TRBJ2-3
d_gene: -
CDR3aa: CASSRLAGTDTQYF
CDR3nt: TGTGCCAGCAGCCGCTTAGCGGGCACAGATACGCAGTATTTT

v_gene: TRBV14
abundance: -
len: 13
j_gene: TRBJ2-2
d_gene: -
CDR3aa: CASSQGLAGELFF
CDR3nt: TGTGCCAGCAGCCAGGGACTGGCGGGGGAGCTGTTTTTT

v_gene: TRBV28
abundance: -
len: 17
j_gene: TRBJ2-1
d_gene: -
CDR3aa: CASSLPLGGGVLNEQFF
CDR3nt: TGTGCCAGCAGTTTACCCTTAGGAGGGGGCGTCTTGAATGAGCAGTTCTTC

v_gene: TRBV6-1
abundance: -
len: 14
j_gene: TRBJ2-1
d_gene: TRBD2
CDR3aa: CASRAGTNYNEQFF
CDR3nt: TGTGCCAGCAGGGCCGGGACTAACTACAATGAGCAGTTCTTC

v_gene: TRBV2
abundance: -
len: 13
j_gene: TRBJ2-1
d_gene: TRBD2
CDR3aa: CASLAGGFNEQFF
CDR3nt: TGTGCCAGCCTAGCGGGAGGTTTCAATGAGCAGTTCTTC

v_gene: TRBV7-2
abundance: -
len: 13
j_gene: TRBJ2-3
d_gene: -
CDR3aa: CASSLPGTDTQYF
CDR3nt: TGTGCCAGCAGCTTACCGGGCACAGATACGCAGTATTTT

v_gene: TRBV4-3
abundance: -
len: 16
j_gene: TRBJ1-6
d_gene: -
CDR3aa: CASSQDHRESGSPLHF
CDR3nt: TGCGCCAGCAGCCAAGACCATCGGGAATCTGGTTCACCCCTCCACTTT

v_gene: TRBV6-6
abundance: -
len: 15
j_gene: TRBJ1-1
d_gene: TRBD1
CDR3aa: CASSPRTGGVTEAFF
CDR3nt: TGTGCCAGCAGCCCACGGACAGGGGGGGTCACTGAAGCTTTCTTT